Listed here are 21 T cell receptor beta chains from one sample, sequenced in a study of blood T cell repertoires in COVID-19. Repertoires were generated with immunoSEQ multiplex PCR, while TCRdb's copy carries only in-frame clones and drops some. The sample carries hundreds of thousands of clones, roughly nine tenths recorded once. Sequencing was performed on PBMCs or T cells enriched from blood (not recorded which). These receptors were taken from a woman between 18 and 29 years old with acute COVID-19.

The CDR3 region is CASSIGTSDQETQYF. The CDR3 DNA is TGTGCCAGCAGCATCGGGACTAGCGACCAAGAGACCCAGTACTTC. The gene calls are TRBV5-4 and TRBJ2-5, with 10 bases fitting TRBD2. Germline trimming cut 4 bases from V and 0 bases from J; bases unmatched to any gene: 3. In germline, CDR1 is SGHNT, CDR2 YYREEE (reference sequence). The CDR3 has 15 amino acids.

The J gene is TRBJ2-7, the V gene TRBV27; TRBD1 agrees at 9 bases. CDR3 length: 14 amino acids. With 5 bases clipped from V and 3 bases from J, the junction kept 5 bases outside the gene matches. In germline, CDR1 is MNHEY, CDR2 SMNVEV (reference sequence). The chain's CDR3 is CASSARTGVYEQYF. Here the CDR3 DNA reads TGTGCCAGCAGTGCCCGGACAGGGGTCTACGAGCAGTACTTC.

This clone was seen once. The chain is built from TRBV18 and TRBJ2-5; perhaps TRBD2 as D (5 bases). Germline values: CDR1 KGHSH, CDR2 LQKENI. The germline V and J ends were trimmed by 2 bases and 5 bases, with 12 bases remaining between them. This CDR3 contains 14 residues. CDR3 sequence (DNA): TGTGCCAGCTCACCAATTACGAGGGAGGAGACCCAGTACTTC. It yields the protein CASSPITREETQYF.

The rearrangement joins TRBV11-2 to TRBJ2-5; TRBD1 matches 10 bases. In germline, CDR1 is SGHAT, CDR2 FQNNGV. The CDR3 runs to 14 residues. V was pared by 5 bases and J by 5 bases, with 5 bases of the junction left unmatched. The CDR3 coding sequence is TGTGCCAGCAGCAGGGGACAGGGGCTCGAGACCCAGTACTTC. As protein: CASSRGQGLETQYF.

The chain recombines TRBV4-1 with TRBJ2-7; D remains ambiguous. Germline CDR1 is MGHRA and CDR2 is YSYEKL. The V and J ends lost 1 base and 1 base respectively, with 8 bases between them. The length of the CDR3 is 14 residues. The CDR3 sequence: CASSQVPLSYEQYF. The CDR3, as DNA: TGCGCCAGCAGCCAAGTTCCTTTATCCTACGAGCAGTACTTC.

The chain couples TRBV19 to TRBJ2-1, with a tentative D call TRBD2 (6 bases). V was clipped by 6 bases and J by 4 bases, with 19 bases between them. In germline, CDR1 is LNHDA, CDR2 SQIVND (reference sequence). This CDR3 has 16 amino acids. In DNA form, the CDR3 reads TGTGCCAGTAGCCTGACCCGGGACTCCACGTACAATGAGCAGTTCTTC. Amino acid sequence: CASSLTRDSTYNEQFF.

This clone appeared a single time. The chain carries TRBV14 and TRBJ2-3; 7 positions agree with TRBD2. The CDR3 consists of 15 residues. Germline V gives CDR1 SGHDN, CDR2 FVKESK. The junction had 9 bases not matched to a gene; V was cut back by 4 bases and J by 5 bases. This CDR3 is CASSRPGLAVDTQYF. As DNA, the CDR3 is TGTGCCAGCAGCCGGCCGGGTCTAGCGGTAGATACGCAGTATTTT. Looking up the rest from reference TRBV14 and TRBJ2-3 gives the full variable domain: EAGVTQFPSHSVIEKGQTVTLRCDPISGHDNLYWYRRVMGKEIKFLLHFVKESKQDESGMPNNRFLAERTGGTYSTLKVQPAELEDSGVYFCASSRPGLAVDTQYFGPGTRLTVL.

The rearrangement joins TRBV2 to TRBJ1-1; no firm D call. Germline-derived CDR1 and CDR2 are SNHLY and FYNNEI. V lost 6 bases, J lost 0 bases, and 8 bases lay in between. The CDR3 totals 13 residues. The CDR3 sequence is CASRLRMNTEAFF. The CDR3 nucleotides are TGTGCCAGCAGGCTGAGAATGAACACTGAAGCTTTCTTT.

The chain recombines TRBV25-1 with TRBJ2-5, with unresolved D. This CDR3 is built from 14 residues. Germline V gene data show CDR1 as MGHDK and CDR2 as SYGVNS. V lost 3 bases and J 4 bases, leaving 12 bases between the germline ends. CDR3 sequence: CASSDVSRGETQYF. The CDR3 nucleotides are TGTGCCAGCAGTGATGTTTCTAGAGGAGAGACCCAGTACTTC. Full variable domain (rest looked up from reference TRBV25-1 and TRBJ2-5): EADIYQTPRYLVIGTGKKITLECSQTMGHDKMYWYQQDPGMELHLIHYSYGVNSTEKGDLSSESTVSRIRTEHFPLTLESARPSHTSQYLCASSDVSRGETQYFGPGTRLLVL.

This chain uses TRBV5-4 with TRBJ2-1; no firm D call. The V gene lost 3 bases and the J gene lost 0 bases, with 13 bases spanning the gap. Germline V gene lookup returns CDR1 SGHNT and CDR2 YYREEE (reference sequence). The CDR3 covers 16 residues. This CDR3 is CASSSYIESSYNEQFF. CDR3 bases: TGTGCCAGCAGCTCATATATAGAAAGCTCCTACAATGAGCAGTTCTTC.

This clone was detected once. This specimen includes other DNA sequences encoding the same CDR3. The CDR3 loop is CASSDRGEKLFF. In DNA, the CDR3 is TGCGCCAGCAGTGATAGAGGTGAAAAACTGTTTTTT. The chain combines TRBV10-2 with TRBJ1-4; D unclear. Germline CDR1 and CDR2: WSHSY and SAAADI. Trimming stripped 3 bases from V and 7 bases from J, with 6 bases between. CDR3 size: 12 residues.

A remark on this clone: At the DNA level, this CDR3 is encoded by other sequences in the same sample as well. The V and J genes are TRBV5-1 and TRBJ2-1, with TRBD2 matching over 7 bases. Germline loops: CDR1 SGHRS, CDR2 YFSETQ. The CDR3 runs to 15 residues. With V trimmed by 4 bases and J by 0 bases, 4 bases remained unmatched. CDR3: CASSPSGGSYNEQFF. The CDR3, as DNA: TGCGCCAGCAGCCCGTCGGGGGGCTCCTACAATGAGCAGTTCTTC.

The chain joins TRBV11-2 to TRBJ1-6, with TRBD1 as a possible D gene (5 bases). The CDR3 covers 15 residues. With 4 bases removed from V and 6 bases from J, the gap between germline ends came to 13 bases. Germline V gives CDR1 SGHAT, CDR2 FQNNGV. CDR3 sequence (DNA): TGTGCCAGCAGCTGGGGGGAATACACTAATTCACCCCTCCACTTT. Protein product: CASSWGEYTNSPLHF.

This rearrangement joins TRBV12-3 or TRBV12-4 to TRBJ1-2; unclear D gene. The CDR3 runs 12 residues. Trimming shortened V by 3 bases and J by 6 bases, and 8 bases separated the two germline ends. CDR3 loop: CASSFRRHGYTF. CDR3 coding DNA: TGTGCCAGCAGTTTTCGGCGGCATGGCTACACCTTC.

CDR3 coding DNA: TGTGCCACCAGTGACTACCAAGAGACCCAGTACTTC. Amino acids: CATSDYQETQYF. J is TRBJ2-5 and V is TRBV24-1; D is unclear. The CDR3 totals 12 residues. The germline V gene encodes CDR1 KGHDR and CDR2 SFDVKD. Trimming removed 4 bases from V and 0 bases from J, with 2 bases in between.

The J gene is TRBJ2-1, the V gene TRBV27, with 8 bases aligning to TRBD2. V trimming: 5 bases; J trimming: 8 bases; junction bases outside the gene matches: 17. Per the germline V gene, CDR1 is MNHEY and CDR2 is SMNVEV (reference sequence). The CDR3 consists of 17 residues. The CDR3 sequence is CASSRGGGSSPQDEQFF. The DNA for the CDR3 is TGTGCCAGCAGTCGGGGGGGCGGGTCTTCCCCCCAAGATGAGCAGTTCTTC.

In this sample, this clone turned up a few times. The rearrangement joins TRBV14 to TRBJ1-4; 9 bases map to TRBD1. Germline CDR1 is SGHDN and CDR2 is FVKESK. J gave up 0 bases and V 2 bases, and 4 bases lay outside the gene matches. The CDR3 is made up of 17 amino acids. The DNA of the CDR3 is TGTGCCAGCAGCCAACTAGGACAGGGGCCAACTAATGAAAAACTGTTTTTT. Its protein product is CASSQLGQGPTNEKLFF.

The genes are TRBV24-1 and TRBJ2-1; maybe TRBD2 (6 bases). V was clipped by 4 bases and J by 7 bases, with 13 bases between them. Germline CDR1 KGHDR, CDR2 SFDVKD. This CDR3 is built from 14 residues. CDR3 sequence reads: CATSDKGLFNEQFF. The CDR3 DNA reads as TGTGCCACCAGTGACAAGGGACTTTTTAATGAGCAGTTCTTC.

The chain links TRBV2 to TRBJ1-6; D unresolved. The germline V and J ends were trimmed by 5 bases and 8 bases, with 7 bases remaining between them. This CDR3 region has 12 residues. Germline V gene lookup returns CDR1 SNHLY and CDR2 FYNNEI. The CDR3 region is CASSSSYSPLHF. In DNA form, the CDR3 reads TGTGCCAGCAGTTCTTCCTATTCACCCCTCCACTTT.

This clone was picked up one time. This sequence joins TRBV9 and TRBJ2-3; D gene unclear. The CDR3 has 13 residues. The germline gives CDR1 SGDLS, CDR2 YYNGEE. V was shortened by 3 bases and J by 1 base, with 6 bases between the two germline ends. CDR3: CASSESGTDTQYF. In nucleotides, the CDR3 is TGTGCCAGCAGCGAGAGTGGCACAGATACGCAGTATTTT.

This rearrangement joins TRBV9 to TRBJ1-5, with no clear D. Trimming removed 4 bases at V and 4 bases at J, with 9 bases between. Germline V gene lookup returns CDR1 SGDLS and CDR2 YYNGEE. The CDR3 spans 13 residues. The CDR3 sequence: CASSQSLNQPQHF. The DNA for the CDR3 is TGTGCCAGCAGCCAAAGCCTAAATCAGCCCCAGCATTTT.